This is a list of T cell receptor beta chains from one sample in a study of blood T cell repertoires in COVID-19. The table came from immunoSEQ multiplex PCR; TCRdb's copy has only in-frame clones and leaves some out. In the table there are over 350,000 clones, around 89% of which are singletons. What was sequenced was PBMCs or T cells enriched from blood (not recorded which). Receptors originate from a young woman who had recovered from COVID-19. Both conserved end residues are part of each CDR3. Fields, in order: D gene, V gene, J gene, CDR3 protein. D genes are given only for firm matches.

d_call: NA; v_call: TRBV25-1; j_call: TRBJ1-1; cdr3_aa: CASSGVTGYDTEAFF
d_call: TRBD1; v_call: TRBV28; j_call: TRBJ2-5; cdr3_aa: CASSTGTGEETQYF
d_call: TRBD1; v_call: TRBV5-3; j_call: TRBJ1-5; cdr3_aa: CARSSDRAPNSNQPQHF
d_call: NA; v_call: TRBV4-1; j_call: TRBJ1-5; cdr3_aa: CASSQDGGSPGQPQHF
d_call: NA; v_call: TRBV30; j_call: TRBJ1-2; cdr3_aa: CAWSRGGADGYTF
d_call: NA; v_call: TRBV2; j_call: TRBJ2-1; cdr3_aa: CASSGGSGFF
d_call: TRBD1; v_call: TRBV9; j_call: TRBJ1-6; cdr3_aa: CASSVRDRDWNSPLHF
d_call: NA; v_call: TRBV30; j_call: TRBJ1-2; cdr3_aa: CAWSGAGLHYGYTF
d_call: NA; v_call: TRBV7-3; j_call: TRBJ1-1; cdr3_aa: CASSPDGRQNTEAFF
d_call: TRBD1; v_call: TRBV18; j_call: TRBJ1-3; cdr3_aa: CASSPINRGTIYF
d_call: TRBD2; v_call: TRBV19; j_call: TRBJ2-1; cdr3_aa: CASSTLTGGKVYEQFF
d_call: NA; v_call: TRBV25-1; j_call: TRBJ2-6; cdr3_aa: CATGTANVLTF
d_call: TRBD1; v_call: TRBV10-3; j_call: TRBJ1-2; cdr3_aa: CAISEAKTGDYGYTF
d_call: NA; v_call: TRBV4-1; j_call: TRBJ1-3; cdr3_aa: CASSAPGAGNTIYF
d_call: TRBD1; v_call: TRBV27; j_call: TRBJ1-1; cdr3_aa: CASSWKSGTAMNTEAFF
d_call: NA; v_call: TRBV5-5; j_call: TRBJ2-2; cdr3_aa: CASSFRQRTGELFF
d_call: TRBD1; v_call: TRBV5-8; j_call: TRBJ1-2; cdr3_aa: CASRPQGNYGYTF
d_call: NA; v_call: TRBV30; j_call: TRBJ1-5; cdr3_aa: CAWSVSGLHQPQHF
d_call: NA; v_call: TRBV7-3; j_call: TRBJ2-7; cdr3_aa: CASSLGPGEYNEQYF
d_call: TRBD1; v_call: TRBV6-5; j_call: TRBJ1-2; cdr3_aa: CASIARGRGGYTF
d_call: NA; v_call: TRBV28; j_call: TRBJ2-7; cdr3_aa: CASSVRGYEQYF
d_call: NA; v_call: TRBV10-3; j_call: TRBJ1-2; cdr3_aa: CAISERQDEGYTF
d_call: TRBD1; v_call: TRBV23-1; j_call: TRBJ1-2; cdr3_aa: CASSQGVRGEYGYTF
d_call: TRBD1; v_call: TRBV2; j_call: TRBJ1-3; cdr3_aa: CASRDRDRVRNTIYF
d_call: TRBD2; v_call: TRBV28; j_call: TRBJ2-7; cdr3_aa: CASSSRLAGNYEQYF
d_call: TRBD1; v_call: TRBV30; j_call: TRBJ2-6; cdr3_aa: CAWSVLLGQGYSGANVLTF
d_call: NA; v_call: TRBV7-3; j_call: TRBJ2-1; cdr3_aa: CASSLRAYNEQFF
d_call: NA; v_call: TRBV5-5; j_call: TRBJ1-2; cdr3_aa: CASSLGAGEARYTF
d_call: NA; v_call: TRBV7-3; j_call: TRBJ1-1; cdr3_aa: CASSLSGTPSEAFF
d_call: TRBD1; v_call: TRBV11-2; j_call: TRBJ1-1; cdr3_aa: CASSGRDRGGNTEAFF
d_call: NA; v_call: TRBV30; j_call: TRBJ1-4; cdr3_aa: CAWNLGGESGEKLFF
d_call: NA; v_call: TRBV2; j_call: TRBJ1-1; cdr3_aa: CASSGNTGLLNTEAFF
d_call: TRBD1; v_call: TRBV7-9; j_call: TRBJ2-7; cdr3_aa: CASSLWTGGDEQYF
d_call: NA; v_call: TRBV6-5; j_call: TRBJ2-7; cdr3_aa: CATIGQPPYEQYF
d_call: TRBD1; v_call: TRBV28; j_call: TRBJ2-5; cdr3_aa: CASSFYRGGRETQYF
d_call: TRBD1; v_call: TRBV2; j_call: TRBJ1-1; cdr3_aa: CASSANGGGYTEAFF
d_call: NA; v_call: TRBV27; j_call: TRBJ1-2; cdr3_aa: CASSLAGTNGYTF
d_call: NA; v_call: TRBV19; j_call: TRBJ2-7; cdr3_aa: CASSIRGSLGEQYF
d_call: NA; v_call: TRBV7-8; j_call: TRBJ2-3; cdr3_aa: CASSSLTSSTDTQYF
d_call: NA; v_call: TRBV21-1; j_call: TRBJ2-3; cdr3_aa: CASSKRGVGTDTQYF
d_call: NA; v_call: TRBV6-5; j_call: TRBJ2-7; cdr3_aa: CASSYRGSNYEQYF
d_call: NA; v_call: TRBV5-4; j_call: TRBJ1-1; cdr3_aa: CASSLGQVGTEAFF
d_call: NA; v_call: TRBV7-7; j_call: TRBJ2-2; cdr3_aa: CASSLSWGANTGELFF
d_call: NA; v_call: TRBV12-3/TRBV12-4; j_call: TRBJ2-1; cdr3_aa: CASSTKEGSEQFF
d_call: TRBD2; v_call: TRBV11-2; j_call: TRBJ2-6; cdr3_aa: CASTLRPGGSGANVLTF
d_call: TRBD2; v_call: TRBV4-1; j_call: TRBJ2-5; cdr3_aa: CASSQGVTSGGETQYF
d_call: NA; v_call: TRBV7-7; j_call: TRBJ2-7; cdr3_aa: CASSSHRNYEQYF
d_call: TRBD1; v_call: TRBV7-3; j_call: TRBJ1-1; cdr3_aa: CASSETGLNTEAFF
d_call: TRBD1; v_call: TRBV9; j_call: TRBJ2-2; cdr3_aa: CASSALGQGITGELFF
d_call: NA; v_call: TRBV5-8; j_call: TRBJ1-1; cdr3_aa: CASSLWASSTEAFF
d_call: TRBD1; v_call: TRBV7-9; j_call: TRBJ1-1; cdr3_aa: CASSPRDPDRVPWTEAFF
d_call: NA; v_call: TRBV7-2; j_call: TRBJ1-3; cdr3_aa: CASSLGGSSGNTIYF
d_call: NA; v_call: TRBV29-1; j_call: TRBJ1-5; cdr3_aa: CSVAGDNQPQHF
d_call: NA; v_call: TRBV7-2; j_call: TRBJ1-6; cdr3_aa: CASSGGRGGSPLHF
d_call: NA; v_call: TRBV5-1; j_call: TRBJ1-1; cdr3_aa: CASSLYLKTASNTEAFF